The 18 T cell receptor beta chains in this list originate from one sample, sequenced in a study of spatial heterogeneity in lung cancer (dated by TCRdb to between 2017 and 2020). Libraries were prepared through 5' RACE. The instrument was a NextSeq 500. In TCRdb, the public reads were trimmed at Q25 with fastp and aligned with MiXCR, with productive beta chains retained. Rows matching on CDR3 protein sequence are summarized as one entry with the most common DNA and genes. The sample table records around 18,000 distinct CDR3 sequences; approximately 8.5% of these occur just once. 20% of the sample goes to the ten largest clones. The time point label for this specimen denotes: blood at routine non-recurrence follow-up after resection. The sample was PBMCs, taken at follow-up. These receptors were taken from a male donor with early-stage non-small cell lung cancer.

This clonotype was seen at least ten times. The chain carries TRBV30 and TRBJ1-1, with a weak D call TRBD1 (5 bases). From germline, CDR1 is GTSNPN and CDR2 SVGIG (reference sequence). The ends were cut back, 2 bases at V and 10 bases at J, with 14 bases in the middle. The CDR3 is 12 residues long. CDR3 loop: CAWSQGPRGAFF. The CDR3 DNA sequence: TGTGCCTGGAGTCAGGGTCCGAGGGGAGCTTTCTTT.

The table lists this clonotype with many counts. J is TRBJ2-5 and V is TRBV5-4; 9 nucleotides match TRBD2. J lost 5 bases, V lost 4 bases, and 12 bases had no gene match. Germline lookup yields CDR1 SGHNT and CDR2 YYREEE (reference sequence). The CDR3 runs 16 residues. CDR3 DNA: TGTGCCAGCAGCGGACCCACTAGCGGGCCGGGGGAGACCCAGTACTTC. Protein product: CASSGPTSGPGETQYF.

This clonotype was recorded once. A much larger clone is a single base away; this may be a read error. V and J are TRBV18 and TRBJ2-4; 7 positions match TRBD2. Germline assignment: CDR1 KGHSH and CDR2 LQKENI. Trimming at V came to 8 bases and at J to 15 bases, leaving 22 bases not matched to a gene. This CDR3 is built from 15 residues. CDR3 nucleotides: TGTGCCAGCAAAGAACGTGGGCGGACGAGCGGGGTTCGGTACTTC. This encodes CASKERGRTSGVRYF.

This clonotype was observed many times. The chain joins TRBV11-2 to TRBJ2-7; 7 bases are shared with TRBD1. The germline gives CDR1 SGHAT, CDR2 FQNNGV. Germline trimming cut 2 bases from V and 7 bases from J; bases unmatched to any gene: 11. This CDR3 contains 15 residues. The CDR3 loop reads CASSLIRDSMGEQYF. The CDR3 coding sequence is TGTGCCAGCAGCTTAATACGGGACAGCATGGGGGAGCAGTACTTC.

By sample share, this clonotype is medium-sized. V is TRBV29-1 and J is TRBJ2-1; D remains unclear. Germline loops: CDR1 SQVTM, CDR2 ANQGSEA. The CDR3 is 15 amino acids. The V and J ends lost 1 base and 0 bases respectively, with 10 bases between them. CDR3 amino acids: CSVEAPSISYNEQFF. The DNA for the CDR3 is TGCAGCGTTGAAGCTCCTAGTATCTCCTACAATGAGCAGTTCTTC.

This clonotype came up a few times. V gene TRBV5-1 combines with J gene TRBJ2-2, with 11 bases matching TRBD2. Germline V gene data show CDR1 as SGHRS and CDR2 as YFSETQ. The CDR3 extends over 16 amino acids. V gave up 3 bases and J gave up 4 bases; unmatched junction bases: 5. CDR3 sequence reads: CASSSILAGGTGELFF. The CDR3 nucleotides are TGCGCCAGCAGCTCAATCCTAGCGGGGGGCACCGGGGAGCTGTTTTTT.

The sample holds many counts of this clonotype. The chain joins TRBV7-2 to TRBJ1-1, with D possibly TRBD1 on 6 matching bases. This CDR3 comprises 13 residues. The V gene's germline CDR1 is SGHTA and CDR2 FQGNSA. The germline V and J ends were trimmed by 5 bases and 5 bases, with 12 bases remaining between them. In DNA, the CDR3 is TGTGCCAGCAGCCGACTAGGGGGGACTGAAGCTTTCTTT. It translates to CASSRLGGTEAFF.

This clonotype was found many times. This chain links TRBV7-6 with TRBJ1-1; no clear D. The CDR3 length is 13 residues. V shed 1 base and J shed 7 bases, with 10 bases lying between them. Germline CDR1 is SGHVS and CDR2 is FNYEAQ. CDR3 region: CASSLVEAGEAFF. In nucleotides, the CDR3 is TGTGCCAGCAGCTTAGTTGAGGCGGGTGAAGCTTTCTTT.

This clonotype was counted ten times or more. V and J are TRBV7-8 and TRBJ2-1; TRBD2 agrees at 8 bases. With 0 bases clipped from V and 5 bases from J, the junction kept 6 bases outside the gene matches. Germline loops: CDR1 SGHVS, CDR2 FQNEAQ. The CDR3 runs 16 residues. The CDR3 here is CASSLAVAGIDNEQFF. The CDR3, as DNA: TGTGCCAGCAGCTTAGCCGTAGCGGGAATTGACAATGAGCAGTTCTTC.

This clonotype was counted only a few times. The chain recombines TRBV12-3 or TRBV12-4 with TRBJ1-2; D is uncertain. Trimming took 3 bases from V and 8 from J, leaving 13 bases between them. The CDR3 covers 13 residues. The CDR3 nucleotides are TGTGCCAGCAGTTTGAGCACCACGAGGGGCTACACCTTC. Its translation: CASSLSTTRGYTF.

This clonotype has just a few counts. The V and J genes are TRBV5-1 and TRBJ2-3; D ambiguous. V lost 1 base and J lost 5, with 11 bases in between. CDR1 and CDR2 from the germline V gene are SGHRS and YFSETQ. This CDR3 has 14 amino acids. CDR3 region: CASSLPSSGDTQYF. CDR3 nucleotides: TGCGCCAGCAGCTTGCCGTCTTCTGGAGATACGCAGTATTTT.

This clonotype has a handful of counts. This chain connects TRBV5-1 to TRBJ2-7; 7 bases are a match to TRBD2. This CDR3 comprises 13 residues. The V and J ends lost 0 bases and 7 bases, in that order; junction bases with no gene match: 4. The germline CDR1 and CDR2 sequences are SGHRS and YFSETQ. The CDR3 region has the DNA TGCGCCAGCAGCTTGGTGCGGGAGTCAGAGCAGTACTTC. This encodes CASSLVRESEQYF. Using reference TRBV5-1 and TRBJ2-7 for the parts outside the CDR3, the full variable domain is KAGVTQTPRYLIKTRGQQVTLSCSPISGHRSVSWYQQTPGQGLQFLFEYFSETQRNKGNFPGRFSGRQFSNSRSEMNVSTLELGDSALYLCASSLVRESEQYFGPGTRLTVT.

The CDR3 DNA reads TGCGCCAGCAGCCCCGGGACTAGCCTGGAGACCCAGTACTTC. Translation gives CASSPGTSLETQYF. The rearrangement uses TRBV5-1 and TRBJ2-5; 9 bases align to TRBD2. Trimming at V came to 4 bases and at J to 5 bases, leaving 6 bases not matched to a gene. The CDR3 loop spans 14 amino acids. Germline V gene lookup returns CDR1 SGHRS and CDR2 YFSETQ.

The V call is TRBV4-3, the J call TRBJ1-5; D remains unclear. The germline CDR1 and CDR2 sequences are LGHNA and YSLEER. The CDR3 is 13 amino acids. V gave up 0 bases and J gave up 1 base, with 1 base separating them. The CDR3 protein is CASSQESNQPQHF. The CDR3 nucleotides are TGCGCCAGCAGCCAAGAAAGCAATCAGCCCCAGCATTTT.

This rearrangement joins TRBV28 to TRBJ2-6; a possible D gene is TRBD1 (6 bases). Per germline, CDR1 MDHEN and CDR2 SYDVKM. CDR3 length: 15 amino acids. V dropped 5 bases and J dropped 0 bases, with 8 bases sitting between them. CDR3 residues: CASSQDSSGANVLTF. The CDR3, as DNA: TGTGCCAGCAGTCAGGACAGCTCTGGGGCCAACGTCCTGACTTTC.

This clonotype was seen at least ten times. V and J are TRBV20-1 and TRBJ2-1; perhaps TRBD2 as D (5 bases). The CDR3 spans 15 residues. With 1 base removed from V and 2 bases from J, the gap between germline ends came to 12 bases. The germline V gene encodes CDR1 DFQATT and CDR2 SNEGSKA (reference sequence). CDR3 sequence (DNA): TGCAGTGCTAGAGTTGACGAGCGGACCTACAATGAGCAGTTCTTC. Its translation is CSARVDERTYNEQFF.

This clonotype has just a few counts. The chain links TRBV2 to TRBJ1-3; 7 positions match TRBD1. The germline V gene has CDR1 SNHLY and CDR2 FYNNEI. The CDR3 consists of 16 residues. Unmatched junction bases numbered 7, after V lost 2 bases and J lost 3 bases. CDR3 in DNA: TGTGCCAGCAGTGAACAGGCAGGGGGTTATGGAAACACCATATATTTT. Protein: CASSEQAGGYGNTIYF.

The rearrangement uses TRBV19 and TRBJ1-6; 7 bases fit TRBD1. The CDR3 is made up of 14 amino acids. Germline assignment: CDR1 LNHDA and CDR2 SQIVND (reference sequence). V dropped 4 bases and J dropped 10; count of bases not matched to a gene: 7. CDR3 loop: CASSTTGASSPLHF. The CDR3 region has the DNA TGTGCCAGTAGTACCACAGGGGCTAGCTCACCCCTCCACTTT.